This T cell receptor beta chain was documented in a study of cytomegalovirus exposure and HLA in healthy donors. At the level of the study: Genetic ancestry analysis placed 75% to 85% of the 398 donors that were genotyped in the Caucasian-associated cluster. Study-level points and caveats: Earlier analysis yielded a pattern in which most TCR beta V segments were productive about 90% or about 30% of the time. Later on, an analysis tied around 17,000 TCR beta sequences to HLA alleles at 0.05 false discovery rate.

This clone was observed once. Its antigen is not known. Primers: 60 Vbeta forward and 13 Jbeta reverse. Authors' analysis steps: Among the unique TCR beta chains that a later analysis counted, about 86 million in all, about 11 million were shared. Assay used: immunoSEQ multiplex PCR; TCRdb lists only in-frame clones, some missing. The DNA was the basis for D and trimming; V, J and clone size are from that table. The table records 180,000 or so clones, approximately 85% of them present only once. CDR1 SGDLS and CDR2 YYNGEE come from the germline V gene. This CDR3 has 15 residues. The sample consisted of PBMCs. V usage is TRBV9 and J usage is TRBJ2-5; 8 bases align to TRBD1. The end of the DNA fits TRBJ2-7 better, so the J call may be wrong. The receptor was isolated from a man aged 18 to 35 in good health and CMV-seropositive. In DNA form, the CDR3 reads TGTGCCAGCAGCGTAGGGGCAGGGGGCATGTACGAGCAGTACTTC. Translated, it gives CASSVGAGGMYEQYF.